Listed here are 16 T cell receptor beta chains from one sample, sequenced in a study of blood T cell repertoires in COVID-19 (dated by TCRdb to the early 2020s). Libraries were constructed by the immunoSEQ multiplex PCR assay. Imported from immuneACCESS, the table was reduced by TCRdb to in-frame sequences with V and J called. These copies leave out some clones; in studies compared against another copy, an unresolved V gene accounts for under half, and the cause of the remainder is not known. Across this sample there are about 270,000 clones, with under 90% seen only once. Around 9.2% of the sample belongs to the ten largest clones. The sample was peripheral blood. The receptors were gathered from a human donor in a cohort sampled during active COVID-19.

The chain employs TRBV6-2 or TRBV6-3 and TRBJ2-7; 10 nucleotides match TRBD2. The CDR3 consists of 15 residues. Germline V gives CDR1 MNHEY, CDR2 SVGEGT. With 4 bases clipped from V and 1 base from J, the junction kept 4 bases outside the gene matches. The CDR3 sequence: CASSSSTSGSYEQYF. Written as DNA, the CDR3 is TGTGCCAGCAGTTCCTCGACTAGCGGGTCCTACGAGCAGTACTTC.

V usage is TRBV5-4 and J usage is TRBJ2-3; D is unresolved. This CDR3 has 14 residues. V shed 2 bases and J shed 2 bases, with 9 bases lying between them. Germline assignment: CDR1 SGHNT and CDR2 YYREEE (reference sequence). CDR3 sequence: CASSLSLDTDTQYF. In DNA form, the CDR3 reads TGTGCCAGCAGCTTATCCCTAGACACAGATACGCAGTATTTT.

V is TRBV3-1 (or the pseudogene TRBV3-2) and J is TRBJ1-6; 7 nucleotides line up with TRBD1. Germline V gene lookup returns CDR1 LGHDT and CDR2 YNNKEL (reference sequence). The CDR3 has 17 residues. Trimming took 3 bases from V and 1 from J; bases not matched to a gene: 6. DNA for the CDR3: TGTGCCAGCAGCCACTATAACAGGGGTTCCTATAATTCACCCCTCCACTTT. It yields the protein CASSHYNRGSYNSPLHF.

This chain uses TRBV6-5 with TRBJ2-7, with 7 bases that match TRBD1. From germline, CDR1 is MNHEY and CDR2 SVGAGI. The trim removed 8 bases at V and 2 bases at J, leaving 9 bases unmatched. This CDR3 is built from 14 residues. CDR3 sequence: CASGKGDRTYEQYF. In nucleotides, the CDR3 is TGTGCCAGCGGGAAGGGGGACAGAACCTACGAGCAGTACTTC.

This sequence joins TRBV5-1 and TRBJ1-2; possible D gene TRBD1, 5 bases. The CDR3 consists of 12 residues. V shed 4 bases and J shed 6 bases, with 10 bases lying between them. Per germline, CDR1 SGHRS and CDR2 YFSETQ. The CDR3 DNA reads TGCGCCAGCAGCGCCGACAGTGATGGCTACACCTTC. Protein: CASSADSDGYTF.

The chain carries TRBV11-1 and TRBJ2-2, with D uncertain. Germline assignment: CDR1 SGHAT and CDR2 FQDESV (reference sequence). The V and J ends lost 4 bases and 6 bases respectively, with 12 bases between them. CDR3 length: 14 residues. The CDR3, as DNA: TGTGCCAGCAGCTCGCCCCGGAGTTCCGGGGAGCTGTTTTTT. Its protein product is CASSSPRSSGELFF.

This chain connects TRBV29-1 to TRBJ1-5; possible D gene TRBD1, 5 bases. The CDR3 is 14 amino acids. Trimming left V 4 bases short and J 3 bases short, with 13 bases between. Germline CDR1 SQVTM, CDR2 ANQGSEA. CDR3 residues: CSVVGQGLNQPQHF. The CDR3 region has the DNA TGCAGCGTTGTGGGGCAGGGACTCAATCAGCCCCAGCATTTT. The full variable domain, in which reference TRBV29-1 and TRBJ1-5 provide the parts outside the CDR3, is SAVISQKPSRDICQRGTSLTIQCQVDSQVTMMFWYRQQPGQSLTLIATANQGSEATYESGFVIDKFPISRPNLTFSTLTVSNMSPEDSSIYLCSVVGQGLNQPQHFGDGTRLSIL.

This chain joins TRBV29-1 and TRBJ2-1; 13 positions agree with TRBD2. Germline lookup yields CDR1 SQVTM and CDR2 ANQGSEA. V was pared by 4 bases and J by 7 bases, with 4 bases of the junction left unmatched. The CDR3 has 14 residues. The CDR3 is CSVGTSGSANEQFF. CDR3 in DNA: TGCAGCGTTGGGACTAGCGGGAGTGCGAATGAGCAGTTCTTC.

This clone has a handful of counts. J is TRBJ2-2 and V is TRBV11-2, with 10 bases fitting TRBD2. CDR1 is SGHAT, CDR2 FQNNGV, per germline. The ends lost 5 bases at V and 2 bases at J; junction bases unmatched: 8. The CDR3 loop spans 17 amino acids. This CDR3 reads CASSPLLAGANTGELFF. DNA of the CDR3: TGTGCCAGCAGCCCCCTTCTAGCGGGGGCCAACACCGGGGAGCTGTTTTTT. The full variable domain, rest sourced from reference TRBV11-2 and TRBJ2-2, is EAGVAQSPRYKIIEKRQSVAFWCNPISGHATLYWYQQILGQGPKLLIQFQNNGVVDDSQLPKDRFSAERLKGVDSTLKIQPAKLEDSAVYLCASSPLLAGANTGELFFGEGSRLTVL.

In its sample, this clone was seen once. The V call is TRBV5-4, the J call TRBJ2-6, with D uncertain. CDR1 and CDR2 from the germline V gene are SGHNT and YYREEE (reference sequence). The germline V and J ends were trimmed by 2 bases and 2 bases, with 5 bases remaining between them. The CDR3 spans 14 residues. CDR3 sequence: CASSLFTGANVLTF. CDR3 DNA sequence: TGTGCCAGCAGCTTATTTACTGGGGCCAACGTCCTGACTTTC.

CDR3 sequence (DNA): TGTGCCAGCAGTGAAGCGGGCCGGGGGGCGGTTGTTCACTTT. Translation gives CASSEAGRGAVVHF. The V call is TRBV2, the J call TRBJ1-6; TRBD1 is a possible D gene (6 bases). V shed 0 bases and J shed 19 bases, with 19 bases lying between them. The CDR3 length is 14 residues. Germline V lookup: CDR1 SNHLY, CDR2 FYNNEI.

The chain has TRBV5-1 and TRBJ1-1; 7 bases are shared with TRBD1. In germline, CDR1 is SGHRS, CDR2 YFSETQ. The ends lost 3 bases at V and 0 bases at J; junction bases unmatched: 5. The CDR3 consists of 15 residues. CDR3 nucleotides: TGCGCCAGCAGCTCGCTACAGGGGTTGAACACTGAAGCTTTCTTT. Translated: CASSSLQGLNTEAFF.

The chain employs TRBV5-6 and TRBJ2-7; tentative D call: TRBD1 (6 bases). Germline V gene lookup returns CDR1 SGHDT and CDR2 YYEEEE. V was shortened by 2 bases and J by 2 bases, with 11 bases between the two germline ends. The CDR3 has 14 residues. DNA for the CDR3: TGTGCCAGCAGCTTCGTAGGGACACCCTACGAGCAGTACTTC. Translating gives CASSFVGTPYEQYF.

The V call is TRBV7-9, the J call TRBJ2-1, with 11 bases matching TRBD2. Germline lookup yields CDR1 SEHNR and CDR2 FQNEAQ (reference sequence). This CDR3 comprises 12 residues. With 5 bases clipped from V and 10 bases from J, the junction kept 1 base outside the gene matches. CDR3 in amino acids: CASSPSGGEQFF. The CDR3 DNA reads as TGTGCCAGCAGCCCTAGCGGGGGGGAGCAGTTCTTC.

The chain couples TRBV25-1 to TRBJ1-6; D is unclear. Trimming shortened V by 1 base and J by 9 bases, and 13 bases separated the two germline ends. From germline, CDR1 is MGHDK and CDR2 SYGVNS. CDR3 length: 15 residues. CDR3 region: CASSESGQPRSPLHF. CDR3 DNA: TGTGCCAGCAGTGAATCTGGGCAGCCTCGTTCACCCCTCCACTTT. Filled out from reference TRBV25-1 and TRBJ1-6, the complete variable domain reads EADIYQTPRYLVIGTGKKITLECSQTMGHDKMYWYQQDPGMELHLIHYSYGVNSTEKGDLSSESTVSRIRTEHFPLTLESARPSHTSQYLCASSESGQPRSPLHFGNGTRLTVT.

This CDR3 reads CASSQVAGTETQYF. The CDR3 DNA is TGTGCCAGCAGCCAAGTAGCGGGGACGGAGACCCAGTACTTC. V is TRBV3-1 (or the pseudogene TRBV3-2) and J is TRBJ2-5, with 8 bases matching TRBD2. CDR1 is LGHDT, CDR2 YNNKEL, per germline (reference sequence). This CDR3 comprises 14 residues. V lost 1 base, J lost 5 bases, and 3 bases stayed unmatched.